Below, 7 T cell receptor beta chains from the same sample are listed, as sequenced in a study of regulatory T cells in long-lasting Graves disease. Indicated time point: persistent/refractory GD, antithyroid drugs over 5 years with positive TRAb. Extracted PBMC RNA gave rise to the TCR library. According to the study, TCR beta libraries were built with iRepertoire HTBI primers and CDR3-region Arm-PCR. MiXCR, applied by TCRdb to the multiplex PCR reads, yields one record per CDR3 protein. Among over 250,000 distinct CDR3 sequences listed, 22% were seen once. This specimen was peripheral blood mononuclear cells (PBMCs), taken when the disease was refractory, from a patient treated with antithyroid drugs. The receptors here all came from a female donor with Graves disease.

This chain joins TRBV20-1 and TRBJ1-5, with 11 bases fitting TRBD1. V was clipped by 1 base and J by 4 bases; unmatched bases: 3. This CDR3 has 15 amino acids. Germline V gives CDR1 DFQATT, CDR2 SNEGSKA (reference sequence). CDR3 coding DNA: TGCAGTGCTAGAGCGGACAGGGGGCGAAATCAGCCCCAGCATTTT. It encodes CSARADRGRNQPQHF.

This clonotype appeared a few times. CDR3 region: CASSLKGAWAFF. The CDR3 DNA reads TGTGCCAGCAGTTTAAAGGGGGCTTGGGCTTTCTTT. The chain joins TRBV28 to TRBJ1-1, with 7 bases matching TRBD1. Germline CDR1 reads MDHEN; CDR2 reads SYDVKM. Trimming took 2 bases from V and 11 from J; bases not matched to a gene: 5. This CDR3 is built from 12 residues.

This clonotype was counted ten times or more. V gene TRBV20-1 combines with J gene TRBJ2-5; 10 positions match TRBD2. CDR1 and CDR2 from the germline V gene are DFQATT and SNEGSKA (reference sequence). Unmatched junction bases numbered 5, after V lost 3 bases and J lost 4 bases. The length of the CDR3 is 14 residues. The CDR3 sequence is CSARTGLALETQYF. CDR3 bases: TGCAGTGCTAGGACGGGACTAGCGTTAGAGACCCAGTACTTC.

This rearrangement joins TRBV4-1 to TRBJ2-7, with a tentative D call TRBD2 (6 bases). Per germline, CDR1 MGHRA and CDR2 YSYEKL. The CDR3 covers 13 residues. The germline V and J ends were trimmed by 1 base and 4 bases, with 8 bases remaining between them. CDR3 in DNA: TGCGCCAGCAGCCAAGGGGGGGTGTACGAGCAGTACTTC. It specifies CASSQGGVYEQYF.

This clonotype was picked up many times. This chain links TRBV12-3 or TRBV12-4 with TRBJ2-5, with 8 bases identical to TRBD1. Trimming at V came to 3 bases and at J to 0 bases, leaving 6 bases not matched to a gene. There are 16 residues in the CDR3. The DNA of the CDR3 is TGTGCCAGCAGTTTGGTTACAGGGGGGAACCAAGAGACCCAGTACTTC. Its protein is CASSLVTGGNQETQYF.

This clonotype came up a few times. Germline and junction disagree at one end, which may indicate a read error. The chain joins TRBV28 to TRBJ2-2, with 13 bases fitting TRBD2. The CDR3 length is 16 residues. Germline assignment: CDR1 MDHEN and CDR2 SYDVKM. The CDR3 DNA reads as TGTGCCAGCAGGGATCCACTAGCGGGAGGGCCCGGGGAGCTGCTTTTT. Its translation: CASRDPLAGGPGELLF.

This clonotype was counted ten times or more. The CDR3 sequence: CASSLGWAGVNTEAFF. CDR3 nucleotides: TGTGCCAGCAGTTTGGGGTGGGCAGGCGTGAACACTGAAGCTTTCTTT. The chain joins TRBV28 to TRBJ1-1; D gene unclear. The CDR3 has 16 amino acids. Germline V gene lookup returns CDR1 MDHEN and CDR2 SYDVKM. Trimming shortened V by 3 bases and J by 0 bases, and 14 bases separated the two germline ends.